This T cell receptor beta chain appears in the sequencing data of a study of spatial heterogeneity in lung cancer. Across the study: From matched bulk RNA-seq came a T cell module score, which showed a strong correlation with TCR transcript counts in tumor regions. Overall study results and limits: How many expanded intratumoral alpha and beta TCRs were present tracked the tumor mutation count, which was a count of nonsynonymous mutations. Among tumor T cells, estimated coverage was roughly 7% for alpha chains and around 13% for beta chains.

Germline loops: CDR1 DFQATT, CDR2 SNEGSKA (reference sequence). CDR3 length: 15 residues. With 7 bases removed from V and 0 bases from J, the gap between germline ends came to 16 bases. From the 5' RACE reads, TCRdb called clonotypes with MiXCR, one entry per CDR3 protein. The sample lists fewer than 8,500 distinct CDR3 sequences, about 8% seen once, with around 4.2% in the top ten. Time point indicated: sample taken at primary tumor resection. Ten or more counts support this clonotype. Its antigen is unidentified. Found in a library prepared for alpha chains, this beta chain is an off-target read, and its abundance has little meaning.

V is TRBV20-1 and J is TRBJ2-1; a weak D match, TRBD2 (6 bases). This TCR came from a male donor with early-stage non-small cell lung cancer. This material consisted of lung tumor tissue, taken at surgery. The CDR3 coding sequence is TGCAGTGTGGCGGGGCCAACGAGCTCCTACAATGAGCAGTTCTTC. Translating gives CSVAGPTSSYNEQFF.